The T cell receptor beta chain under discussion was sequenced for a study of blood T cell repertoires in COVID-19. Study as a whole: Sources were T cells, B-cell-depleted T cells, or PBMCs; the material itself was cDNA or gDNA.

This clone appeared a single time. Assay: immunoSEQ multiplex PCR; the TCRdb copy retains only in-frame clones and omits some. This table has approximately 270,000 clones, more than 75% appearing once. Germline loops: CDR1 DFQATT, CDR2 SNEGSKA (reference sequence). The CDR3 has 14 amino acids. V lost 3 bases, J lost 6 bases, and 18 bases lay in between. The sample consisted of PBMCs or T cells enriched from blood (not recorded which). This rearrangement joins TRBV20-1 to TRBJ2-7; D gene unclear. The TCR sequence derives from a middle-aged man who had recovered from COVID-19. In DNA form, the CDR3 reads TGCAGTGCTAGTGGGTCAGGTCCATCCGGCGAGCAGTACTTC. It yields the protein CSASGSGPSGEQYF.